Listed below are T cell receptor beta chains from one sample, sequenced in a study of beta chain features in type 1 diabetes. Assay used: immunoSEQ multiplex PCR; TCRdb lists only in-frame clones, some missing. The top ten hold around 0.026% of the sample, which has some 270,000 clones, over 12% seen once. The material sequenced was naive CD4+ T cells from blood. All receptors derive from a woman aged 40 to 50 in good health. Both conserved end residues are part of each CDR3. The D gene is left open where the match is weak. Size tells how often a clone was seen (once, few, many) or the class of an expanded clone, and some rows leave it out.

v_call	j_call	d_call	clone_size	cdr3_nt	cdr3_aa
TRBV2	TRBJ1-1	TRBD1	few	TGTGCCAGCAGAGAAAACAGGGGAGAAGCTTTCTTT	CASRENRGEAFF
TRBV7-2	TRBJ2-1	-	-	TGTGCCAGCAGCTTAGCCAGGAATGAGCAGTTCTTC	CASSLARNEQFF
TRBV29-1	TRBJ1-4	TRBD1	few	TGCAGCGTTGCGGGACAGGGGGCCGAAAAACTGTTTTTT	CSVAGQGAEKLFF
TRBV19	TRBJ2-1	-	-	TGTGCCAGTAGGCCGGGACAAACCTCGGCTTGGCAGTTCTTC	CASRPGQTSAWQFF
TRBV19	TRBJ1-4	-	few	TGTGCCAGTAACGGGATGACTAATGAAAAACTGTTTTTT	CASNGMTNEKLFF
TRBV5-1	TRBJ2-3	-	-	TGCGCCAGCAGGGGCAGCTGGATTACAGATACGCAGTATTTT	CASRGSWITDTQYF
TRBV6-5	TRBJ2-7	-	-	TGTGCCAGCAGTTTCCGGGAGGAGCAGTACTTC	CASSFREEQYF
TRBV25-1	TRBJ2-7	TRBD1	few	TGTGCCAGCAGTGAAGCGGGACAGGTCTACGAGCAGTACTTC	CASSEAGQVYEQYF
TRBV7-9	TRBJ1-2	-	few	TGTGCCAGCAGCTCAGTCCGGCGGGCTGGCTACACCTTC	CASSSVRRAGYTF
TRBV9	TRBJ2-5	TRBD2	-	TGTGCCAGCAGCCCTCGCGGGGGGACGGACATGGAGACCCAGTACTTC	CASSPRGGTDMETQYF
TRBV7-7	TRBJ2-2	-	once	TGTGCCAGCAGCCGTAGCGGGAACACCGGGGAGCTGTTTTTT	CASSRSGNTGELFF
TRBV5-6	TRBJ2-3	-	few	TGTGCCAGCAGCTTAACAGGGCGGGTCAGAGATACGCAGTATTTT	CASSLTGRVRDTQYF
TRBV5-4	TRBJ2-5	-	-	TGTGCCAGCAGCTTGGACAGCTACCAAGAGACCCAGTACTTC	CASSLDSYQETQYF
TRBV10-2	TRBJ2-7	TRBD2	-	TGCGCCAGCAGTGAGTGGGGGGGAGGGTACGAGCAGTACTTC	CASSEWGGGYEQYF
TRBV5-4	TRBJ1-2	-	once	TGTGCCAGCAGCTTGGTTGGGCAGAACTATGGCTACACCTTC	CASSLVGQNYGYTF
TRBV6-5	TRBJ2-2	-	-	TGTGCCAGCAGTTACCATGAAGTAGGGGGAACCGGGGAGCTGTTTTTT	CASSYHEVGGTGELFF
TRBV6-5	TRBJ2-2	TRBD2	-	TGTGCCAGCAGACTAGCGGGGGGTAGCGGGGAGCTGTTTTTT	CASRLAGGSGELFF
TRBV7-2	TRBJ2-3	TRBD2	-	TGTGCCAGCAGCTACGGACTAGCGGGGGGCACAGATACGCAGTATTTT	CASSYGLAGGTDTQYF
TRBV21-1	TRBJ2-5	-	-	TGTGCCAGCAGTCGGGGGGGGCCCCGCCGGGGAGAGACCCAGTACTTC	CASSRGGPRRGETQYF
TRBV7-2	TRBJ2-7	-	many	TGTGCCAGCAGCCCGAGACGGGATTACGAGCAGTACTTC	CASSPRRDYEQYF
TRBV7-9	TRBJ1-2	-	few	TGTGCCAGCAGCAAACAAGGAGAATATGGCTACACCTTC	CASSKQGEYGYTF
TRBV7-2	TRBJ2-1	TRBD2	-	TGTGCCAGCAGCCGCGGACTAGCGATGGGGGATGAGCAGTTCTTC	CASSRGLAMGDEQFF
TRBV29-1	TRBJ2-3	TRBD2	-	TGCAGCGTAGCGGGGGGGCGAACAGATACGCAGTATTTT	CSVAGGRTDTQYF
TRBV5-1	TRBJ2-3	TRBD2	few	TGCGCCAGCAGCCAGGGACTAGCGGGCACAGATACGCAGTATTTT	CASSQGLAGTDTQYF
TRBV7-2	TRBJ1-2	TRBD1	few	TGTGCCAGCAGCCCGGGACAGGGAGTATATGGCTACACCTTC	CASSPGQGVYGYTF
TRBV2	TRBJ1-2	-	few	TGTGCCAGCAGCCCATTTAACTATGGCTACACCTTC	CASSPFNYGYTF
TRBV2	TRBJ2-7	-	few	TGTGCCAGCAGGCAGGAGGGGTGGAAGTACTTC	CASRQEGWKYF
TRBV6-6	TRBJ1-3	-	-	TGTGCCAGCAGTTACGATAAACAGAGCTCTGGAAACACCATATATTTT	CASSYDKQSSGNTIYF
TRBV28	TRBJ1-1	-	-	TGTGCCAGCAGTTTAGCGGGAAGGCCCCCTGAAGCTTTCTTT	CASSLAGRPPEAFF
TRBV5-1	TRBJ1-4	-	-	TGCGCCAGCAGCTTGGCCAGGGGATGGGGTGAAAAACTGTTTTTT	CASSLARGWGEKLFF
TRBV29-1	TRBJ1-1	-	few	TGCAGCGTTGGTTCAGGGTCGACTGAAGCTTTCTTT	CSVGSGSTEAFF
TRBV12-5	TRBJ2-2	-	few	TGTGCTAGTGGTTTGGTAACAGGCACGTCCGACATCGGGGAGCTGTTTTTT	CASGLVTGTSDIGELFF
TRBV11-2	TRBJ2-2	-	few	TGTGCCAGCAGCACCACGACAGCCTACCAGAACACCGGGGAGCTGTTTTTT	CASSTTTAYQNTGELFF
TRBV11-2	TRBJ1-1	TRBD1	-	TGTGCCGGGCAGGGACAGTTGAACACTGAAGCTTTCTTT	CAGQGQLNTEAFF
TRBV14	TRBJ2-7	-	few	TGTGCCAGCAGCTATGCCTACGAGCAGTACTTC	CASSYAYEQYF
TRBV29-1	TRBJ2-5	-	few	TGCAGCGTTGAAGGTCGGGCAGGGGCGGAGACCCAGTACTTC	CSVEGRAGAETQYF
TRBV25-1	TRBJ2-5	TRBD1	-	TGTGCCAGCAGTGAATTGCTACAGGGGCGCGGGGAGACCCAGTACTTC	CASSELLQGRGETQYF
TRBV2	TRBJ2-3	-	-	TGTGCCAGCAGTGGGGGGGTACCCACAGATACGCAGTATTTT	CASSGGVPTDTQYF
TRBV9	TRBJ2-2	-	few	TGTGCCAGCGGGACGGGACTCATTAACACCGGGGAGCTGTTTTTT	CASGTGLINTGELFF
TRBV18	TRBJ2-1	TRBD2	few	TGTGCCAGCTCACCAGGTAAACTAGCGGCTCTGCGTGAGCAGTTCTTC	CASSPGKLAALREQFF
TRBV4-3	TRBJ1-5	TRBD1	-	TGCGCCAGCAGCCAAGATTCTGACAGGGGCAATCAGCCCCAGCATTTT	CASSQDSDRGNQPQHF
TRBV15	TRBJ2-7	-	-	TGTGCCACCAGCAGCCCCCAGGGCCTTCAGTACTTC	CATSSPQGLQYF
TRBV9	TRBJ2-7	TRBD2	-	TGTGCCAGCAGCGTAGGTCTAGCGGGGGGGTACGAGCAGTACTTC	CASSVGLAGGYEQYF
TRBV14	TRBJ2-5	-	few	TGTGCCAGCAGCCAAGAACAACCGGGACTCCCCAAAGAGACCCAGTACTTC	CASSQEQPGLPKETQYF
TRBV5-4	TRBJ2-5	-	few	TGTGCCAGCAGCTTGGAGGGGCGGTCGGAGACCCAGTACTTC	CASSLEGRSETQYF
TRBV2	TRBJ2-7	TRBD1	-	TGTGCCAGCAGTGAATTCGGACAGGGGGTTTACGAGCAGTACTTC	CASSEFGQGVYEQYF
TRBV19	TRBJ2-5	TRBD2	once	TGTGCCAGTAGCAATCTATATAGCGGGGGGGCGAAAGAGACCCAGTACTTC	CASSNLYSGGAKETQYF
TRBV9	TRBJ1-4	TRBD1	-	TGTGCCAGCAGCTCCAGTCCGGGACAGGTGGCCCTAACTAATGAAAAACTGTTTTTT	CASSSSPGQVALTNEKLFF
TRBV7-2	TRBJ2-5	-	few	TGTGCCAGCAGCCGTAGCGGCCAAGAGACCCAGTACTTC	CASSRSGQETQYF
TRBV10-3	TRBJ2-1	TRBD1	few	TGTGCCATTACTGGCCAGGGGGTTGGCAATGAGCAGTTCTTC	CAITGQGVGNEQFF
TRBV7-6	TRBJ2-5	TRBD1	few	TGTGCCAGCAGCTTAGGGTTCCGGGGACAGGGGCACCAAGAGACCCAGTACTTC	CASSLGFRGQGHQETQYF
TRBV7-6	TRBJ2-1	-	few	TGTGCCAGCAGCTTATTGGTTGGGAGCTCCTACAATGAGCAGTTCTTC	CASSLLVGSSYNEQFF
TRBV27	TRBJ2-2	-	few	TGTGCCAGCAGTTTCAGGGTTCACACCGGGGAGCTGTTTTTT	CASSFRVHTGELFF
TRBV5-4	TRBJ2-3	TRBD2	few	TGTGCCAGCAGCTTGAGGCGGGGGGGTGGAGATACGCAGTATTTT	CASSLRRGGGDTQYF
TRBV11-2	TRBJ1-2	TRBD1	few	TGTGCCAGCAGCACAGGGGTCGGCTACACCTTC	CASSTGVGYTF
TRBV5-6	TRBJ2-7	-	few	TGTGCCAGCAGCTCGATGGACTTCTACGAGCAGTACTTC	CASSSMDFYEQYF
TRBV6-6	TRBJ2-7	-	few	TGTGCCAGCAGTTACAAGGCGGAGGCCTCCTACGAGCAGTACTTC	CASSYKAEASYEQYF
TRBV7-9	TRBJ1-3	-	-	TGTGCCAGCAGCCTAAGCCTCTCTGGAAACACCATATATTTT	CASSLSLSGNTIYF
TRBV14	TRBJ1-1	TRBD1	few	TGTGCCAGCAGCCTCGACCGGGACAGGGAATTCTCGGCCGCTTTCTTT	CASSLDRDREFSAAFF